The clone carrying this T cell receptor (beta chain) is judged medium-sized. Its antigen is not identified. The data were produced by immunoSEQ multiplex PCR, yet TCRdb's version contains in-frame clones alone and is incomplete. The sample consists of about 5,600 clones, approximately 46% of them appearing once. The entry originates in a study of siplizumab effects on memory and regulatory T cells. Responder and stimulator cells in the mixed lymphocyte reaction were cultured together for more than 5 days at 37°C. Stimulators were PBMCs that bore Violet Dye, mixed 1:1 with responder PBMCs labelled with CFSE. This TCR derives from a human donor in good health; the cells came from an allogeneic mixed lymphocyte reaction. Some clones in this sample may be carry-over from other donors' samples. Sequenced sample: CFSE-low (dividing) CD8+ T cells sorted from an allogeneic mixed lymphocyte reaction.

CDR3 sequence reads: CATSDGTGAYEQYF. CDR3 nucleotide sequence: TGTGCCACCAGCGACGGGACAGGGGCCTACGAGCAGTACTTC. The chain carries TRBV15 and TRBJ2-7; 10 bases fit TRBD1. Per germline, CDR1 LNHNV and CDR2 YYDKDF (reference sequence). The J segment lost 2 bases and the V segment lost 5 bases, leaving 3 bases of the junction unmatched. The CDR3 is made up of 14 amino acids. The variable domain in full, with the rest retrieved from reference TRBV15 and TRBJ2-7, is DAMVIQNPRYQVTQFGKPVTLSCSQTLNHNVMYWYQQKSSQAPKLLFHYYDKDFNNEADTPDNFQSRRPNTSFCFLDIRSPGLGDTAMYLCATSDGTGAYEQYFGPGTRLTVT.